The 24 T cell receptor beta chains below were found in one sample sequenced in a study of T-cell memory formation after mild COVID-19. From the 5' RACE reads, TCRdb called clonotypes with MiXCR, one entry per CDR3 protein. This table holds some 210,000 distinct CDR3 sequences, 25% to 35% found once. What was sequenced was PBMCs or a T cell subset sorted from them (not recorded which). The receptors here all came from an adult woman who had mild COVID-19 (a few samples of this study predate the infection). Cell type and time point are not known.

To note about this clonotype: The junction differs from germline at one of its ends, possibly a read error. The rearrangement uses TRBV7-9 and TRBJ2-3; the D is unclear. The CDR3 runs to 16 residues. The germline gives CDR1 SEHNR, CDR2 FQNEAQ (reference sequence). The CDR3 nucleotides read TGTGCCAGCAGCTTAGCCGGCTCTACCAGCAAAGATACGCAGTATTTT. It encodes CASSLAGSTSKDTQYF.

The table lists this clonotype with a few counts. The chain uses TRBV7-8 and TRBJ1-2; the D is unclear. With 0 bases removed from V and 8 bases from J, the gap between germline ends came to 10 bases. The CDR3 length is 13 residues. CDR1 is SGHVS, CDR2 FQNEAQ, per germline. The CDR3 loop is CASSLAGVGGYTF. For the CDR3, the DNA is TGTGCCAGCAGCTTAGCGGGCGTGGGGGGCTACACCTTC.

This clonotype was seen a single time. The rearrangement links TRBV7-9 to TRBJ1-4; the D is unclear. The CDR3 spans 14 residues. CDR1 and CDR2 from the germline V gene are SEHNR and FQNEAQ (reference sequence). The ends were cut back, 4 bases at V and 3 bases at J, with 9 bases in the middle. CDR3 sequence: CASSSGIANEKLFF. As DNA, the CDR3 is TGTGCCAGCAGCTCCGGGATAGCTAATGAAAAACTGTTTTTT.

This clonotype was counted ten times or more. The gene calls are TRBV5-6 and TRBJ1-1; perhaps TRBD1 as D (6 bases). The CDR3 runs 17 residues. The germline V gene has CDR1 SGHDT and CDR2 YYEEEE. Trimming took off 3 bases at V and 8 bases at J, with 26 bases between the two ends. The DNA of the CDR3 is TGTGCCAGCAGCTATGGACAGACCTCTTCTGTGAGGGCCGAAGCTTTCTTT. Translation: CASSYGQTSSVRAEAFF.

The CDR3 DNA is TGTGCCAGCAGTTACCCGGGATCACGGTCCATTCAGTACTTC. Translation gives CASSYPGSRSIQYF. The chain joins TRBV6-6 to TRBJ2-4; D is possibly TRBD2 (5 bases). V was cut by 2 bases and J by 9 bases, with 14 bases left in between. CDR1 is MNHNY and CDR2 is SVGAGI in the germline V gene (reference sequence). The CDR3 runs to 14 residues.

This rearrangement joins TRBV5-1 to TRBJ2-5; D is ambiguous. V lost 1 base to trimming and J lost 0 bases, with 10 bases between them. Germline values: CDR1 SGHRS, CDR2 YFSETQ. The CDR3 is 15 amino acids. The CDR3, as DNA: TGCGCCAGCAGCTTGATGGGCGGTAACCAAGAGACCCAGTACTTC. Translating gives CASSLMGGNQETQYF. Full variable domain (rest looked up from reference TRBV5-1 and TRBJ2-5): KAGVTQTPRYLIKTRGQQVTLSCSPISGHRSVSWYQQTPGQGLQFLFEYFSETQRNKGNFPGRFSGRQFSNSRSEMNVSTLELGDSALYLCASSLMGGNQETQYFGPGTRLLVL.

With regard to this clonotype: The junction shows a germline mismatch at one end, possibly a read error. DNA of the CDR3: TGCAGTGCTCGAGACGGAGAGCAGTACTTC. This codes for CSARDGEQYF. J is TRBJ2-7 and V is TRBV20-1; D not certain. The CDR3 loop spans 10 amino acids. Germline V lookup: CDR1 DFQATT, CDR2 SNEGSKA (reference sequence).

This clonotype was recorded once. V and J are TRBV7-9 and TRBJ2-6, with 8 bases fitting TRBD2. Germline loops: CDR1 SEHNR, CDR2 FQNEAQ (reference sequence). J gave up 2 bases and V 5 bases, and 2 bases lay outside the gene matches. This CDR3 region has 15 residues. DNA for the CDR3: TGTGCCAGCAGCCCGCGGGGGGCTGGGGCCAACGTCCTGACTTTC. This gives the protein CASSPRGAGANVLTF.

CDR3 amino acids: CASSPSGRMSSYEQYF. CDR3 bases: TGTGCCAGCAGCCCCTCGGGTCGGATGAGCTCCTACGAGCAGTACTTC. The chain employs TRBV3-1 and TRBJ2-7; no definite D call. CDR3 length: 16 residues. Between the trimmed V and J ends, which lost 4 bases and 0 bases, there was a span of 16 bases. Germline V gene lookup returns CDR1 LGHDT and CDR2 YNNKEL (reference sequence).

CDR3 amino acids: CSAGHPGQGDSEQYF. The CDR3 DNA is TGCAGTGCTGGACACCCGGGACAGGGGGACTCCGAGCAGTACTTC. The chain carries TRBV20-1 and TRBJ2-7; 11 positions match TRBD1. This CDR3 has 15 residues. V gave up 5 bases and J gave up 6 bases; unmatched junction bases: 12. Germline CDR1 and CDR2: DFQATT and SNEGSKA (reference sequence).

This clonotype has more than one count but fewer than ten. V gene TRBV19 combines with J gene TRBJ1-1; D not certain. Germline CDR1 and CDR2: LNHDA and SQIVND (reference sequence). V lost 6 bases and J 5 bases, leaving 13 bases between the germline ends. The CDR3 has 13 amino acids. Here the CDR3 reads CASSPGRATEAFF. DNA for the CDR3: TGTGCCAGTAGCCCGGGGAGGGCTACTGAAGCTTTCTTT.

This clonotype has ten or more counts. The CDR3 DNA follows: TGTGCCAGCAGTTTAACCGGACGAAAGATCTACGAGCAGTACTTC. Translated, it gives CASSLTGRKIYEQYF. The J gene is TRBJ2-7, the V gene TRBV27; D not certain. The CDR3 spans 15 residues. Germline V lookup: CDR1 MNHEY, CDR2 SMNVEV (reference sequence). V was pared by 2 bases and J by 3 bases, with 14 bases between.

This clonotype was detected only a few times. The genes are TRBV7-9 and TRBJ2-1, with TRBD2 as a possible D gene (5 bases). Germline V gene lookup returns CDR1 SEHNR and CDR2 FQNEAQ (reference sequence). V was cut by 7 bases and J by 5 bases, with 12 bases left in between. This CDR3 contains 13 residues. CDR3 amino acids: CASITGVHNEQFF. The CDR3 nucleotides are TGTGCCAGCATCACCGGGGTTCACAATGAGCAGTTCTTC.

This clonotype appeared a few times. The CDR3 here is CASSEAFGGRETQYF. CDR3 DNA: TGTGCCAGCAGTGAAGCATTCGGCGGGAGAGAGACCCAGTACTTC. V and J are TRBV25-1 and TRBJ2-5; 7 nucleotides line up with TRBD2. Losses at the gene ends were 2 bases for V and 4 bases for J; bases not matched to a gene: 7. Germline-derived CDR1 and CDR2 are MGHDK and SYGVNS. There are 15 residues in the CDR3.

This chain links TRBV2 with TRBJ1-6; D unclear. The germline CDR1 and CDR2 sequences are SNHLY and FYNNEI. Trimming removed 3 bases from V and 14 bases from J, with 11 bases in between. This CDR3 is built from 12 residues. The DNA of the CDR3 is TGTGCCAGCAGTGATGGCACCCCGTCCCTCCACTTT. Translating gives CASSDGTPSLHF.

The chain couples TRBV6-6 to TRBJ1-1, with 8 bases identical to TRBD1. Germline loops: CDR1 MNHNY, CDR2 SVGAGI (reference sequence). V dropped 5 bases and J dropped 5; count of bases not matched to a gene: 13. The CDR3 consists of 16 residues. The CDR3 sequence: CASSARDRGSGTEAFF. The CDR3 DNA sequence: TGTGCCAGCAGTGCCCGAGACAGGGGATCAGGAACTGAAGCTTTCTTT.

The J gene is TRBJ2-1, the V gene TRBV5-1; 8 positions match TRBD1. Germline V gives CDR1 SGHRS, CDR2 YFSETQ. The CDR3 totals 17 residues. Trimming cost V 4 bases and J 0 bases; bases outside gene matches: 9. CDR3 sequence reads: CASSTGQGSSSYNEQFF. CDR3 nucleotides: TGCGCCAGCAGCACAGGACAGGGATCAAGCTCCTACAATGAGCAGTTCTTC.

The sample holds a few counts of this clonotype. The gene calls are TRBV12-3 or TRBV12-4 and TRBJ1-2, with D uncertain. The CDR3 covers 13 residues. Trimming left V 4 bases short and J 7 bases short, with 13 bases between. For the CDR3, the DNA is TGTGCCAGCAGTTCGTCGGGAGGGTCTGGCTACACCTTC. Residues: CASSSSGGSGYTF.

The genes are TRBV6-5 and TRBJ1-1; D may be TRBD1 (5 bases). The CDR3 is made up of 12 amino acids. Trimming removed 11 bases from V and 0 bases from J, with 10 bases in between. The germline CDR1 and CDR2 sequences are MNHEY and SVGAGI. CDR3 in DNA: TGTGCCTGTGACAGAGTGAACACTGAAGCTTTCTTT. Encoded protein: CACDRVNTEAFF.

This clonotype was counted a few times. This CDR3 reads CASSPHFSTDFTEAFF. The CDR3 DNA follows: TGCGCCAGCAGCCCTCACTTTTCGACAGACTTCACTGAAGCTTTCTTT. The chain has TRBV4-1 and TRBJ1-1; a weak D match, TRBD1 (5 bases). Trimming removed 4 bases from V and 4 bases from J, with 19 bases in between. The germline gives CDR1 MGHRA, CDR2 YSYEKL. The CDR3 runs to 16 residues.

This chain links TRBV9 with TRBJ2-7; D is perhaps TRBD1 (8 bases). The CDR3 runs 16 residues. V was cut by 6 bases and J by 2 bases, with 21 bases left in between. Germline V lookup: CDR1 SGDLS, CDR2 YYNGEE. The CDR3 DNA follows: TGTGCCAGCACCCCGTACGGAACAGGGGGGGCCTACGAGCAGTACTTC. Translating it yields CASTPYGTGGAYEQYF.

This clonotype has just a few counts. CDR3 residues: CATSRHIENTGELFF. The CDR3 DNA sequence: TGTGCCACCAGCAGACATATTGAGAACACCGGGGAGCTGTTTTTT. J is TRBJ2-2 and V is TRBV24-1; unclear D gene. This CDR3 comprises 15 residues. The germline V gene encodes CDR1 KGHDR and CDR2 SFDVKD. Deletions cut 7 bases from V and 1 base from J, with 12 bases between.

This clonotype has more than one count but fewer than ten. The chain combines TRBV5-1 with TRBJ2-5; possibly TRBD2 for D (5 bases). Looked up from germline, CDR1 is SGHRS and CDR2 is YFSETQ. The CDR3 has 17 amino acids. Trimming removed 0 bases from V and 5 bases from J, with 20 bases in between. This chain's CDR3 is CASSLDPLLTRSETQYF. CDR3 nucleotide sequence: TGCGCCAGCAGCTTGGACCCACTGCTAACTAGATCGGAGACCCAGTACTTC.

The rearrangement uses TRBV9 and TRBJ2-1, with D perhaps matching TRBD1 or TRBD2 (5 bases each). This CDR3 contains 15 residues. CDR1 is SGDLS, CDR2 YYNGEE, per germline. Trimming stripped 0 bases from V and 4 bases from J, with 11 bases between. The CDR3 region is CASSVAGTGYNEQFF. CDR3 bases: TGTGCCAGCAGCGTAGCTGGGACCGGATACAATGAGCAGTTCTTC.